Each of the 29 T cell receptor beta chains below was sequenced from the same sample in a study of T-cell reconstitution after alpha-beta-depleted transplantation in children. It was with unique molecular identifiers that the TCRbeta library was prepared. TCRdb independently ran MiXCR on the PCR reads; one entry per CDR3 protein. The table shows a few hundred thousand distinct CDR3 sequences, with more than 8% occurring only once. Here the sequenced sample was PBMCs from the stem cell graft donor, taken from the stem cell graft. Receptor source: a human donor who donated a stem cell graft to a child with SCID.

This clonotype was picked up a small number of times. The chain links TRBV11-2 to TRBJ2-2; 8 bases agree with TRBD1. With 8 bases clipped from V and 6 bases from J, the junction kept 5 bases outside the gene matches. CDR1 is SGHAT and CDR2 is FQNNGV in the germline V gene. There are 13 residues in the CDR3. In DNA, the CDR3 is TGTGCCAGCCGCCAGACAGGGGCCGGGGAGCTGTTTTTT. Protein sequence: CASRQTGAGELFF.

This clonotype was observed at least ten times. V is TRBV29-1 and J is TRBJ2-1; TRBD2 aligns across 11 bases. Germline CDR1 reads SQVTM; CDR2 reads ANQGSEA. The trim removed 7 bases at V and 8 bases at J, leaving 10 bases unmatched. The CDR3 spans 14 residues. The CDR3 coding sequence is TGCAGCGCCACCGGACTAGCGGGCGTCGATGAGCAGTTCTTC. The encoded protein is CSATGLAGVDEQFF.

This clonotype was recorded at least ten times. This CDR3 is CASSSRLAGANEQFF. CDR3 nucleotide sequence: TGTGCCAGCAGTTCTAGACTAGCGGGGGCCAATGAGCAGTTCTTC. The chain recombines TRBV6-5 with TRBJ2-1; 12 nucleotides align to TRBD2. Germline V gene sequence: CDR1 MNHEY, CDR2 SVGAGI. After removal of 4 bases from V and 6 bases from J, the junction contained 4 bases not matched to a gene. CDR3 length: 15 amino acids.

The genes are TRBV5-1 and TRBJ2-7; possibly TRBD1 for D (6 bases). V lost 2 bases and J lost 2, with 11 bases in between. This CDR3 comprises 14 residues. Germline CDR1 and CDR2: SGHRS and YFSETQ. CDR3 region: CASSFGDKTYEQYF. DNA of the CDR3: TGCGCCAGCAGCTTTGGGGACAAGACCTACGAGCAGTACTTC.

This clonotype was detected many times. CDR3 residues: CASSYGAGPGNTIYF. In DNA form, the CDR3 reads TGTGCCAGCAGTTACGGTGCAGGGCCTGGAAACACCATATATTTT. This chain links TRBV6-5 with TRBJ1-3; D possibly corresponds to TRBD1 (5 bases). Germline values: CDR1 MNHEY, CDR2 SVGAGI. V was cut by 2 bases and J by 2 bases, with 10 bases left in between. The CDR3 extends over 15 amino acids.

This clonotype was detected only a few times. The CDR3 bases are TGTGCCAGTACGCGGCTAGCGGGGGCCAATGAGCAGTTCTTC. Translation: CASTRLAGANEQFF. The genes are TRBV19 and TRBJ2-1; 10 nucleotides agree with TRBD2. Trimming cost V 7 bases and J 6 bases; bases outside gene matches: 6. The CDR3 is 14 residues long. Germline values: CDR1 LNHDA, CDR2 SQIVND (reference sequence).

There are a few counts of this clonotype. The V call is TRBV25-1, the J call TRBJ1-2; D ambiguous. The germline V gene encodes CDR1 MGHDK and CDR2 SYGVNS. The V gene lost 1 base and the J gene lost 8 bases, with 14 bases spanning the gap. The CDR3 consists of 14 residues. CDR3: CASSESRQDGGYTF. The CDR3 nucleotides read TGTGCCAGCAGTGAATCAAGGCAGGACGGGGGCTACACCTTC.

This clonotype turned up a few times. This chain connects TRBV5-6 to TRBJ2-1, with a tentative D call TRBD2 (6 bases). The CDR3 extends over 16 amino acids. Trimming took 1 base from V and 7 from J, leaving 18 bases between them. Germline-derived CDR1 and CDR2 are SGHDT and YYEEEE. In DNA form, the CDR3 reads TGTGCCAGCAGCTTGATGTGGAGGGAACGGGAGAATGAGCAGTTCTTC. Protein product: CASSLMWRERENEQFF.

The chain employs TRBV20-1 and TRBJ1-4; a weak D match, TRBD1 (6 bases). V was shortened by 5 bases and J by 8 bases, with 15 bases between the two germline ends. This CDR3 has 13 amino acids. Germline V lookup: CDR1 DFQATT, CDR2 SNEGSKA (reference sequence). The CDR3 DNA reads as TGCAGTGCTGGGGGAGGACAGACGGAAAAACTGTTTTTT. As protein: CSAGGGQTEKLFF.

The table lists this clonotype with many counts. The chain recombines TRBV6-1 with TRBJ2-1; 7 bases line up with TRBD2. Germline V CDR1 and CDR2: MNHNS, SASEGT. The CDR3 runs to 16 residues. V lost 6 bases, J lost 2 bases, and 10 bases stayed unmatched. This CDR3 reads CASSPYAGVTYNEQFF. The CDR3 DNA is TGTGCCAGCAGCCCCTACGCGGGGGTAACCTACAATGAGCAGTTCTTC.

This clonotype was recorded once. At one boundary the junction diverges from the germline segment, which might be a read error. This sequence joins TRBV7-6 and TRBJ2-7; D possibly matches TRBD1 or TRBD2 (5 bases each). CDR3 length: 14 residues. Germline-derived CDR1 and CDR2 are SGHVS and FNYEAQ. Here the CDR3 DNA reads TGTGCCAGCAGCTCCCGGGGCCCCTCCTACGAGCAGTACTTT. Its translation is CASSSRGPSYEQYF.

V is TRBV5-1 and J is TRBJ1-1; D is unresolved. This CDR3 contains 15 residues. CDR1 and CDR2 from the germline V gene are SGHRS and YFSETQ. Trimming stripped 3 bases from V and 10 bases from J, with 22 bases between. The CDR3 region has the DNA TGCGCCAGCAGCTATGGGATCGAGCCCTTTCTTGCAGCTTTCTTT. This gives the protein CASSYGIEPFLAAFF.

The chain joins TRBV29-1 to TRBJ2-7; 11 bases map to TRBD1. J lost 3 bases, V lost 6 bases, and 4 bases had no gene match. Germline V gene data show CDR1 as SQVTM and CDR2 as ANQGSEA. The CDR3 contains 13 residues. CDR3 in DNA: TGCAGCGTGGTCGGGACAGGGGGCTACGAGCAGTACTTC. As protein: CSVVGTGGYEQYF.

This sequence joins TRBV7-9 and TRBJ2-5; the D gene is possibly TRBD2 (5 bases). V dropped 4 bases and J dropped 5 bases, with 11 bases sitting between them. There are 13 residues in the CDR3. The germline CDR1 and CDR2 sequences are SEHNR and FQNEAQ (reference sequence). The chain's CDR3 is CASSSRTSETQYF. The CDR3 DNA reads TGTGCCAGCAGCTCCAGGACTTCGGAGACCCAGTACTTC.

This clonotype was observed many times. The J gene is TRBJ2-3, the V gene TRBV5-1; no definite D call. CDR3 length: 13 residues. Germline loops: CDR1 SGHRS, CDR2 YFSETQ. Trimming pared 3 bases from V and 2 bases from J, leaving 7 bases between. CDR3 sequence reads: CASSSGLTDTQYF. Written as DNA, the CDR3 is TGCGCCAGCAGCTCTGGTCTCACAGATACGCAGTATTTT.

This clonotype has only a few counts. This rearrangement joins TRBV11-2 to TRBJ2-7; TRBD2 matches 14 bases. Germline CDR1 and CDR2: SGHAT and FQNNGV. Unmatched junction bases numbered 3, after V lost 3 bases and J lost 5 bases. CDR3 length: 15 amino acids. The CDR3 loop is CASSLTSGGVHEQYF. Written as DNA, the CDR3 is TGTGCCAGCAGCTTGACTAGCGGGGGGGTCCACGAGCAGTACTTC. The variable domain in full, with the rest retrieved from reference TRBV11-2 and TRBJ2-7, is EAGVAQSPRYKIIEKRQSVAFWCNPISGHATLYWYQQILGQGPKLLIQFQNNGVVDDSQLPKDRFSAERLKGVDSTLKIQPAKLEDSAVYLCASSLTSGGVHEQYFGPGTRLTVT.

This clonotype was counted at least ten times. The chain links TRBV29-1 to TRBJ1-1; D not certain. Trimming removed 6 bases from V and 1 base from J, with 3 bases in between. This CDR3 region has 10 residues. CDR1 and CDR2 (germline): SQVTM, ANQGSEA. In DNA, the CDR3 is TGCAGCGTGGGGAACACTGAAGCTTTCTTT. Translated, it gives CSVGNTEAFF.

About this clonotype itself: A far larger clone is only one base removed, so a read error is likely. The CDR3 DNA is TGTGCCAGAAGTTTAGGTGAAAAACTGTTTTTT. It specifies CARSLGEKLFF. The chain has TRBV12-3 or TRBV12-4 and TRBJ1-4, with D unresolved. The CDR3 spans 11 residues.

This clonotype was observed many times. The J gene is TRBJ2-5, the V gene TRBV14; no clear D. The length of the CDR3 is 13 residues. Germline V gene sequence: CDR1 SGHDN, CDR2 FVKESK. Trimming removed 6 bases from V and 2 bases from J, with 10 bases in between. DNA of the CDR3: TGTGCCAGCAGTCCAAGGATACAAGAGACCCAGTACTTC. Amino acid sequence: CASSPRIQETQYF.

This clonotype was recorded a few times. The V and J genes are TRBV3-1 and TRBJ2-3, with 8 positions matching TRBD2. Germline assignment: CDR1 LGHDT and CDR2 YNNKEL (reference sequence). The J segment lost 2 bases and the V segment lost 0 bases, leaving 10 bases of the junction unmatched. The CDR3 length is 18 residues. This CDR3 is CASSQDRVRRGDTDTQYF. In nucleotides, the CDR3 is TGTGCCAGCAGCCAAGATCGTGTTCGGCGGGGGGACACAGATACGCAGTATTTT.

This sequence joins TRBV5-1 and TRBJ2-5, with D possibly matching TRBD1 (6 bases). CDR1 and CDR2 from the germline V gene are SGHRS and YFSETQ. Trimming took 0 bases from V and 1 from J, leaving 13 bases between them. The CDR3 sequence is 16 residues long. As DNA, the CDR3 is TGCGCCAGCAGCTTGGGGCTGGGGGCTTTCCAAGAGACCCAGTACTTC. It specifies CASSLGLGAFQETQYF.

The rearrangement links TRBV10-3 to TRBJ2-3; 11 nucleotides line up with TRBD2. Germline CDR1 is ENHRY and CDR2 is SYGVKD. V lost 5 bases and J lost 5; bases outside the gene matches: 3. This CDR3 has 14 residues. In DNA form, the CDR3 reads TGTGCCATCAGTTCTAGCGGGGGGCTAGATACGCAGTATTTT. Amino acid sequence: CAISSSGGLDTQYF.

The rearrangement joins TRBV4-1 to TRBJ2-3; D may be TRBD2 (5 bases). This CDR3 region has 15 residues. From germline, CDR1 is MGHRA and CDR2 YSYEKL. V gave up 1 base and J gave up 3 bases, with 11 bases separating them. The CDR3 DNA reads as TGCGCCAGCAGCCAAGGGTTAACTAGGACAGATACGCAGTATTTT. Translating it yields CASSQGLTRTDTQYF.

Of note for this clonotype: A much larger clone sits a single nucleotide away, making a read error possible. The rearrangement links TRBV12-3 or TRBV12-4 to TRBJ2-7; 9 bases are shared with TRBD1. This CDR3 is built from 15 residues. The trim removed 6 bases at V and 2 bases at J, leaving 8 bases unmatched. The CDR3 nucleotides are TGTGCCAGCAGCAAAGGGACAGGGAGTGCCTACGAGCAGTACTTC. It codes for CASSKGTGSAYEQYF.

The V call is TRBV12-3 or TRBV12-4, the J call TRBJ2-4; 10 nucleotides match TRBD2. J gave up 8 bases and V 5 bases, and 6 bases lay outside the gene matches. This CDR3 is built from 14 residues. As DNA, the CDR3 is TGTGCCAGCAGTCCGACTAGCGGGTTAGACATTCAGTACTTC. Its protein product is CASSPTSGLDIQYF.

This clonotype was seen at least ten times. V and J are TRBV3-1 and TRBJ2-2; no clear D gene. The ends were cut back, 1 base at V and 4 bases at J, with 10 bases in the middle. Germline lookup yields CDR1 LGHDT and CDR2 YNNKEL (reference sequence). This CDR3 contains 15 residues. CDR3 residues: CASSQAARVTGELFF. In nucleotides, the CDR3 is TGTGCCAGCAGCCAAGCGGCCCGGGTCACCGGGGAGCTGTTTTTT.

In nucleotides, the CDR3 is TGTGCCAGCAGTGACCTGGTGTTAGCGGGGGGTCTGCGTTCTCTGGATACGCAGTATTTT. Its protein is CASSDLVLAGGLRSLDTQYF. The V and J genes are TRBV12-3 or TRBV12-4 and TRBJ2-3; 10 positions match TRBD2. V shed 5 bases, J shed 6 bases, and the junction held 23 bases outside the gene matches. The CDR3 runs to 20 residues.

This clonotype has only a few counts. This chain joins TRBV6-1 and TRBJ1-6; TRBD1 is a possible D gene (5 bases). Looked up from germline, CDR1 is MNHNS and CDR2 is SASEGT. The CDR3 consists of 15 residues. V lost 6 bases and J 4 bases, leaving 13 bases between the germline ends. In DNA, the CDR3 is TGTGCCAGCAGCGAGGAGGGGACTTATAATTCACCCCTCCACTTT. Encoded protein: CASSEEGTYNSPLHF.

With respect to this clonotype: At one of its ends the junction is not consistent with the germline gene, which may arise from a read error. The rearrangement joins TRBV19 to TRBJ2-1, with D possibly TRBD2 on 6 matching bases. Germline V gene lookup returns CDR1 LNHDA and CDR2 SQIVND (reference sequence). This CDR3 has 11 amino acids. The CDR3 sequence is CASRDYNEQIF. The CDR3 DNA sequence: TGTGCCAGTAGGGACTATAATGAGCAGATCTTC.